A selection of T cell receptor beta chains follows, all from one sample in a study of T cell changes during pregnancy in multiple sclerosis. TCRdb's table, derived via immunoSEQ multiplex PCR, lists solely in-frame clones and lacks some. The table lists tens of thousands of clones, around nine tenths of them singletons. Sequenced: peripheral blood from another person, used as feeder cells. The receptors were gathered from a human donor whose cells served as feeder cells for cultures in a pregnancy study. Each CDR3 is given with its conserved first and last residue. The D gene is left open where the match is weak. Not every row has a clone size; where given, it reads once, few, many or a size class.

j_gene: TRBJ1-1
d_gene: .
v_gene: TRBV19
abundance: .
CDR3aa: CASSIAQGTTEAFF
CDR3nt: TGTGCCAGTAGTATAGCGCAGGGTACGACTGAAGCTTTCTTT

j_gene: TRBJ2-5
d_gene: .
v_gene: TRBV11-2
abundance: .
CDR3aa: CASSPARVAGIGETQYF
CDR3nt: TGTGCCAGCAGCCCCGCGAGGGTTGCGGGGATAGGGGAGACCCAGTACTTC

j_gene: TRBJ2-7
d_gene: .
v_gene: TRBV9
abundance: once
CDR3aa: CASSKEASYEQYF
CDR3nt: TGTGCCAGCAGCAAGGAGGCGTCCTACGAGCAGTACTTC

j_gene: TRBJ2-5
d_gene: .
v_gene: TRBV5-1
abundance: .
CDR3aa: CASSLGRSAWETQYF
CDR3nt: TGCGCCAGCAGCTTGGGAAGATCGGCGTGGGAGACCCAGTACTTC

j_gene: TRBJ2-7
d_gene: .
v_gene: TRBV7-2
abundance: .
CDR3aa: CASSFTGRTYEQYF
CDR3nt: TGTGCCAGCAGCTTCACAGGGAGGACCTACGAGCAGTACTTC

j_gene: TRBJ2-7
d_gene: .
v_gene: TRBV4-3
abundance: once
CDR3aa: CASSQFAGPYEQYF
CDR3nt: TGCGCCAGCAGCCAATTTGCGGGACCCTACGAGCAGTACTTC

j_gene: TRBJ1-3
d_gene: .
v_gene: TRBV5-1
abundance: .
CDR3aa: CASSLLGQLSSGNTIYF
CDR3nt: TGCGCCAGCAGCTTGCTTGGGCAGCTAAGCTCTGGAAACACCATATATTTT

j_gene: TRBJ2-1
d_gene: TRBD1
v_gene: TRBV6-1
abundance: .
CDR3aa: CASRGTGDNEQFF
CDR3nt: TGTGCCAGCAGGGGGACAGGGGACAATGAGCAGTTCTTC

j_gene: TRBJ2-3
d_gene: TRBD1
v_gene: TRBV4-1
abundance: .
CDR3aa: CASSGTGTTDTQYF
CDR3nt: TGCGCCAGCAGCGGGACAGGGACGACAGATACGCAGTATTTT

j_gene: TRBJ2-5
d_gene: .
v_gene: TRBV11-2
abundance: few
CDR3aa: CASSLMQGETQYF
CDR3nt: TGTGCCAGCAGCTTAATGCAGGGGGAGACCCAGTACTTC

j_gene: TRBJ2-7
d_gene: .
v_gene: TRBV21-1
abundance: once
CDR3aa: CASSKSKREGLEQYF
CDR3nt: TGTGCCAGCAGCAAATCTAAGCGGGAGGGCCTAGAGCAGTACTTC

j_gene: TRBJ1-2
d_gene: TRBD1
v_gene: TRBV5-1
abundance: .
CDR3aa: CASSFGTGNGYTF
CDR3nt: TGCGCCAGCAGCTTTGGGACAGGGAATGGCTACACCTTC

j_gene: TRBJ2-7
d_gene: TRBD1
v_gene: TRBV28
abundance: .
CDR3aa: CASSQGDDHEQYF
CDR3nt: TGTGCCAGCAGTCAGGGGGATGATCACGAGCAGTACTTC

j_gene: TRBJ2-6
d_gene: .
v_gene: TRBV5-1
abundance: .
CDR3aa: CASSLERQGLSGANVLTF
CDR3nt: TGCGCCAGCAGCTTGGAGCGGCAGGGCCTATCTGGGGCCAACGTCCTGACTTTC

j_gene: TRBJ2-5
d_gene: TRBD2
v_gene: TRBV9
abundance: .
CDR3aa: CASSPRLAGGQETQYF
CDR3nt: TGTGCCAGCAGCCCGCGACTAGCGGGGGGGCAAGAGACCCAGTACTTC

j_gene: TRBJ1-3
d_gene: TRBD1
v_gene: TRBV5-1
abundance: .
CDR3aa: CASSLKVGQGTGGNTIYF
CDR3nt: TGCGCCAGCAGCTTGAAAGTAGGACAGGGGACTGGTGGAAACACCATATATTTT